This T cell receptor (beta chain) was profiled in a study of T cell clonality in common variable immunodeficiency. Regarding the study as a whole: In common variable immunodeficiency, TCR beta chains reportedly carried fewer deletions and N-nucleotide insertions.

Sequencing input was equivalent genomic DNA from CVID and controls. This table comes from immunoSEQ multiplex PCR, and its TCRdb copy is limited to in-frame clones, with some not included. The sample contains about 21,000 clones, none of them singletons. The CDR3 runs to 13 residues. Trimming took 6 bases from V and 3 from J, leaving 11 bases between them. Germline V gene sequence: CDR1 SGHTA, CDR2 FQGNSA. By sample fraction, this clone is medium-sized. Antigen specificity is unknown. The read terminates 3 residues ahead of where the CDR3 ends, so the germline J gene completes it. The chain couples TRBV7-2 to TRBJ2-5, with D maybe TRBD2 (5 bases). The TCR originated in a human donor with common variable immunodeficiency. Source material: peripheral blood mononuclear cells. CDR3 in amino acids: CASSPAGKETQYF. The covered CDR3 bases are TGTGCCAGCAGTCCGGCGGGTAAAGAGACC.